One sample yielded the 14 T cell receptor beta chains listed below, sequenced in a study of neurological immune-mediated disorders. TCRdb re-analysed the 5' RACE reads in MiXCR, keeping a single row per CDR3 protein. The table records 35,000 to 40,000 distinct CDR3 sequences, more than 2% of them present only once. Sample: PBMCs. The receptors come from a man aged 45-60 years with multiple sclerosis.

This clonotype was detected ten times or more. The chain has TRBV15 and TRBJ2-5; 7 bases are shared with TRBD2. This CDR3 region has 15 residues. The V and J ends lost 1 base and 7 bases, in that order; junction bases with no gene match: 9. Germline V lookup: CDR1 LNHNV, CDR2 YYDKDF (reference sequence). The CDR3 loop reads CATSRGLAAFGTQYF. For the CDR3, the DNA is TGTGCCACCAGCAGAGGGCTAGCGGCCTTTGGGACCCAGTACTTC.

This clonotype was seen only a few times. Sequence at one end of the junction differs from germline and may be a read error. The chain uses TRBV7-2 and TRBJ1-5, with D unresolved. The CDR3 runs 13 residues. Germline V gene lookup returns CDR1 SGHTA and CDR2 FQGNSA. DNA of the CDR3: TGTGCCAGCAGCTTAGGGGATCTTCAGCCCCAGAATTTT. This encodes CASSLGDLQPQNF.

In its sample, this clonotype was seen many times. The rearrangement uses TRBV7-9 and TRBJ2-7; D may be TRBD1 (6 bases). Looked up from germline, CDR1 is SEHNR and CDR2 is FQNEAQ (reference sequence). There are 14 residues in the CDR3. V shed 5 bases and J shed 2 bases, with 13 bases lying between them. CDR3 protein: CASSVTGYPYEQYF. The DNA for the CDR3 is TGTGCCAGCAGCGTAACAGGGTACCCCTACGAGCAGTACTTC.

By share, this clonotype counts as medium-sized. V usage is TRBV29-1 and J usage is TRBJ1-3; D gene unclear. CDR1 is SQVTM, CDR2 ANQGSEA, per germline. There are 12 residues in the CDR3. Trimming cost V 0 bases and J 10 bases, with 10 bases left between them. The CDR3 region is CSVEEGGGTIYF. The CDR3 DNA follows: TGCAGCGTTGAAGAAGGTGGAGGGACCATATATTTT.

In its sample, this clonotype ranks as medium-sized. V gene TRBV5-1 combines with J gene TRBJ2-3; TRBD1 is a possible D gene (5 bases). The CDR3 spans 13 residues. CDR1 SGHRS and CDR2 YFSETQ come from the germline V gene. V was pared by 6 bases and J by 0 bases, with 8 bases between. The CDR3 nucleotides read TGCGCCAGCAACGCAGGGAGCACAGATACGCAGTATTTT. Protein sequence: CASNAGSTDTQYF.

This clonotype was found many times. The chain links TRBV6-1 to TRBJ2-7; possible D gene TRBD1, 6 bases. V lost 6 bases to trimming and J lost 4 bases, with 13 bases between them. CDR3 size: 13 residues. The germline gives CDR1 MNHNS, CDR2 SASEGT. In DNA form, the CDR3 reads TGTGCCAGCAGGACGACAGGACCATACGAGCAGTACTTC. Translated: CASRTTGPYEQYF.

This clonotype has a count of ten or more. This chain connects TRBV15 to TRBJ1-2; the D gene is possibly TRBD1 (6 bases). Trimming pared 5 bases from V and 4 bases from J, leaving 17 bases between. The V gene's germline CDR1 is LNHNV and CDR2 YYDKDF (reference sequence). The CDR3 covers 15 residues. The CDR3 DNA is TGTGCCACCAGCTCAAGTGACAGGTCCCTCTATGGCTACACCTTC. It codes for CATSSSDRSLYGYTF.

This clonotype was detected many times. The J gene is TRBJ2-1, the V gene TRBV5-1, with 9 bases lining up with TRBD2. The germline gives CDR1 SGHRS, CDR2 YFSETQ. With 0 bases clipped from V and 6 bases from J, the junction kept 7 bases outside the gene matches. This CDR3 is 16 amino acids long. CDR3 loop: CASSLAVAGGRNEQFF. CDR3 coding DNA: TGCGCCAGCAGCTTGGCCGTTGCGGGGGGGCGCAATGAGCAGTTCTTC.

By share, this clonotype counts as medium-sized. V gene TRBV5-6 combines with J gene TRBJ2-2; D not certain. The length of the CDR3 is 16 residues. Trimming removed 1 base at V and 7 bases at J, with 17 bases between. Germline V CDR1 and CDR2: SGHDT, YYEEEE. In nucleotides, the CDR3 is TGTGCCAGCAGCTTGTACGTCAGTAAGAACCTCGGGGAGCTGTTTTTT. This codes for CASSLYVSKNLGELFF. The full variable domain, in which reference TRBV5-6 and TRBJ2-2 provide the parts outside the CDR3, is DAGVTQSPTHLIKTRGQQVTLRCSPKSGHDTVSWYQQALGQGPQFIFQYYEEEERQRGNFPDRFSGHQFPNYSSELNVNALLLGDSALYLCASSLYVSKNLGELFFGEGSRLTVL.

This clonotype showed up many times. The chain uses TRBV20-1 and TRBJ1-1; a possible D gene is TRBD1 (5 bases). The CDR3 extends over 12 amino acids. V lost 3 bases, J lost 2 bases, and 7 bases lay in between. Germline V gene data show CDR1 as DFQATT and CDR2 as SNEGSKA (reference sequence). The DNA of the CDR3 is TGCAGTGCTAGCCAGGGAAACACTGAAGCTTTCTTT. The encoded protein is CSASQGNTEAFF.

The sample holds many counts of this clonotype. V and J are TRBV5-1 and TRBJ2-2; 7 bases agree with TRBD2. CDR1 and CDR2 (germline): SGHRS, YFSETQ. V lost 0 bases, J lost 0 bases, and 5 bases stayed unmatched. The CDR3 sequence is 17 residues long. The CDR3 DNA reads TGCGCCAGCAGCTTGGATGGCGGGGGAGCGAACACCGGGGAGCTGTTTTTT. Its translation is CASSLDGGGANTGELFF.

This clonotype was seen more than once but under ten times. The missing conserved phenylalanine or tryptophan at the end of this CDR3 makes a read error likely. This chain uses TRBV9 with TRBJ1-2; D ambiguous. Germline values: CDR1 SGDLS, CDR2 YYNGEE. V was trimmed by 3 bases and J by 4 bases, leaving 16 bases between them. The CDR3 runs to 15 residues. CDR3 residues: CASSAGRTLGYGYTN. CDR3 nucleotides: TGTGCCAGCAGCGCTGGACGGACTCTGGGCTATGGCTACACCAAC.

The sample holds many counts of this clonotype. The chain employs TRBV9 and TRBJ1-6, with 9 bases that match TRBD1. V was pared by 6 bases and J by 9 bases, with 7 bases of the junction left unmatched. CDR1 is SGDLS and CDR2 is YYNGEE in the germline V gene. CDR3 length: 14 residues. This chain's CDR3 is CASNEGQGFSPLHF. DNA for the CDR3: TGTGCCAGCAACGAGGGACAGGGCTTTTCACCCCTCCACTTT.

This clonotype was seen ten or more times. The V gene is TRBV12-3 or TRBV12-4, the J gene TRBJ1-1; D not certain. V lost 2 bases and J 1 base, leaving 5 bases between the germline ends. This CDR3 has 13 amino acids. The CDR3 loop is CASSLMTNTEAFF. The CDR3 DNA reads as TGTGCCAGCAGTTTAATGACGAACACTGAAGCTTTCTTT.